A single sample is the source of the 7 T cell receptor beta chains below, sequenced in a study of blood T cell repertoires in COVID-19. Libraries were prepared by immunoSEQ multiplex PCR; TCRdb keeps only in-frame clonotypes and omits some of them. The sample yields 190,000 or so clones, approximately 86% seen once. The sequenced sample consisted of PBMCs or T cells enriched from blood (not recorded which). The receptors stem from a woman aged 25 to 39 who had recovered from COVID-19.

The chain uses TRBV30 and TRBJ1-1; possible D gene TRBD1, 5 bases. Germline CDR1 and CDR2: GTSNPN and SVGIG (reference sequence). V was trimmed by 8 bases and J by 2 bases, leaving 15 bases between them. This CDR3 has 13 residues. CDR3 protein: CAGDRQLNTEAFF. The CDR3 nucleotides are TGTGCCGGGGACCGACAGCTAAACACTGAAGCTTTCTTT.

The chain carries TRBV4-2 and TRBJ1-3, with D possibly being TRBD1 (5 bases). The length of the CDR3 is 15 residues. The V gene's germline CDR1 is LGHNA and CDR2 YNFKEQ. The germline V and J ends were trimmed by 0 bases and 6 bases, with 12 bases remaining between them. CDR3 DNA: TGTGCCAGCAGCCAAGAATGGACACCTGAAAACACCATATATTTT. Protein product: CASSQEWTPENTIYF.

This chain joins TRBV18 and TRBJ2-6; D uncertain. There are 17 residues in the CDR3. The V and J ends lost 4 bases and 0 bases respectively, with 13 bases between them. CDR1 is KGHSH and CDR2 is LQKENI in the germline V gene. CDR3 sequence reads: CASSLRTSGSGANVLTF. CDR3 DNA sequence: TGTGCCAGCTCACTAAGAACATCGGGCTCTGGGGCCAACGTCCTGACTTTC.

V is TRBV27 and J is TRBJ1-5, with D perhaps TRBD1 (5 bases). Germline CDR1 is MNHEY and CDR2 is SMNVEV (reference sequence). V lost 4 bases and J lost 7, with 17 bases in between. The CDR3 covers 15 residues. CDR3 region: CASSSLSGGRQPQHF. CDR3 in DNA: TGTGCCAGCAGTTCCCTTTCGGGGGGGAGGCAGCCCCAGCATTTT.

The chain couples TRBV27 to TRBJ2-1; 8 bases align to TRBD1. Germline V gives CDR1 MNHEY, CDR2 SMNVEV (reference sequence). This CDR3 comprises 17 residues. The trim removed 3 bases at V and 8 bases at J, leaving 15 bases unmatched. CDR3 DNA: TGTGCCAGCAGTTTGGGACGGACAGGGAGAATAAGCGATGAGCAGTTCTTC. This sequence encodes CASSLGRTGRISDEQFF.

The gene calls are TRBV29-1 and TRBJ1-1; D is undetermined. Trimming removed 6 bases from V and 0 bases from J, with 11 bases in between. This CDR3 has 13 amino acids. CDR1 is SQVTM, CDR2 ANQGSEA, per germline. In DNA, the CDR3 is TGCAGCGTCGGTTTTATCCTGAACACTGAAGCTTTCTTT. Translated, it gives CSVGFILNTEAFF.

The CDR3 DNA follows: TGCGCCAGCAGCCAAGCGAGGACAGGGGGCGCCTACGAGCAGTACTTC. As protein: CASSQARTGGAYEQYF. This rearrangement joins TRBV4-3 to TRBJ2-7, with 11 bases lining up with TRBD1. From germline, CDR1 is LGHNA and CDR2 YSLEER. The CDR3 has 16 residues. J gave up 2 bases and V 1 base, and 4 bases lay outside the gene matches.